This T cell receptor beta chain appears in the sequencing data of a study of blood T cell repertoires in COVID-19. Study background: Italy, Spain and the United States were the sources of the convalescent and acute COVID-19 samples. PBMCs, B-cell-depleted T cells, or T cells were the source of the cDNA or gDNA that made up the material.

How the authors handled the data: How many nucleated cells were present was estimated from reference gene primer amplification. The data were produced by immunoSEQ multiplex PCR, yet TCRdb's version contains in-frame clones alone and is incomplete. Clone size and the V and J calls come from that table; the DNA yielded D and trimming. The table lists 150,000 to 200,000 clones, roughly four fifths of them singletons. Trimming pared 1 base from V and 4 bases from J, leaving 13 bases between. The CDR3 spans 15 residues. The germline V gene has CDR1 LNHDA and CDR2 SQIVND (reference sequence). The V gene is TRBV19, the J gene TRBJ1-1; D remains unclear. This clonotype was obtained from a man aged 55-75 years with active or convalescent COVID-19. Sequenced sample: peripheral blood. The CDR3 DNA reads as TGTGCCAGTAGTATAGTGGGAGGGATGGGCACTGAAGCTTTCTTT. It is translated as CASSIVGGMGTEAFF.